Listed here are 19 T cell receptor beta chains from one sample, sequenced in a study of T cell responses to AZD1222 COVID-19 vaccine. Libraries were prepared by immunoSEQ multiplex PCR; TCRdb keeps only in-frame clonotypes and omits some of them. The sample consists of roughly 100,000 clones, more than 90% of them appearing once. The sample here was peripheral blood, taken on day 0 of AZD1222 vaccination. The receptor set was obtained from an adult in good health.

The rearrangement joins TRBV7-3 to TRBJ2-5, with D possibly called TRBD1 or TRBD2 (5 bases each). CDR1 is SGHTA and CDR2 is FQGTGA in the germline V gene. V lost 2 bases and J 1 base, leaving 8 bases between the germline ends. CDR3 length equals 14 residues. The CDR3 spells CASSLAGTQETQYF. The CDR3, as DNA: TGTGCCAGCAGCTTAGCAGGGACCCAAGAGACCCAGTACTTC.

The CDR3 sequence: CASSRRDGAYEQYF. In DNA, the CDR3 is TGTGCCAGCAGCCGCCGGGACGGAGCCTACGAGCAGTACTTC. This chain uses TRBV11-1 with TRBJ2-7; either TRBD1 or TRBD2 may fit D (5 bases each). CDR3 length: 14 residues. V was shortened by 5 bases and J by 2 bases, with 13 bases between the two germline ends. From germline, CDR1 is SGHAT and CDR2 FQDESV (reference sequence).

The chain recombines TRBV4-3 with TRBJ1-5; D call uncertain. The V gene's germline CDR1 is LGHNA and CDR2 YSLEER. Trimming stripped 0 bases from V and 6 bases from J, with 12 bases between. The CDR3 has 15 residues. This chain's CDR3 is CASSQESGVRQPQHF. CDR3 sequence (DNA): TGCGCCAGCAGCCAAGAATCCGGGGTCCGTCAGCCCCAGCATTTT.

This chain uses TRBV3-1 (or the pseudogene TRBV3-2) with TRBJ2-5, with 9 nucleotides matching TRBD1. The J segment lost 5 bases and the V segment lost 2 bases, leaving 9 bases of the junction unmatched. The CDR3 has 16 residues. Germline V CDR1 and CDR2: LGHDT, YNNKEL (reference sequence). The CDR3 coding sequence is TGTGCCAGCAGCCAATTGACAACAGGGGGCGGGGAGACCCAGTACTTC. This encodes CASSQLTTGGGETQYF.

J is TRBJ2-4 and V is TRBV7-9, with 14 bases lining up with TRBD2. CDR1 and CDR2 (germline): SEHNR, FQNEAQ (reference sequence). With V trimmed by 4 bases and J by 11 bases, 1 base remained unmatched. The CDR3 runs to 13 residues. Here the CDR3 DNA reads TGTGCCAGCAGCTCGACTAGCGGGGGGGTTCAGTACTTC. Translation gives CASSSTSGGVQYF.

The chain combines TRBV18 with TRBJ1-2; 9 bases are a match to TRBD1. Trimming cost V 2 bases and J 6 bases; bases outside gene matches: 4. This CDR3 has 14 amino acids. Germline CDR1 is KGHSH and CDR2 is LQKENI. The chain's CDR3 is CASSPGTGRHGYTF. In DNA, the CDR3 is TGTGCCAGCTCACCAGGGACAGGGAGGCATGGCTACACCTTC. The whole variable domain, remainder taken from reference TRBV18 and TRBJ1-2, is NAGVMQNPRHLVRRRGQEARLRCSPMKGHSHVYWYRQLPEEGLKFMVYLQKENIIDESGMPKERFSAEFPKEGPSILRIQQVVRGDSAAYFCASSPGTGRHGYTFGSGTRLTVV.

CDR3 region: CATSAGLAGSNTGELFF. In nucleotides, the CDR3 is TGTGCCACCAGTGCCGGACTAGCGGGATCGAACACCGGGGAGCTGTTTTTT. This chain connects TRBV24-1 to TRBJ2-2, with 12 bases aligning to TRBD2. J lost 0 bases, V lost 5 bases, and 3 bases had no gene match. The CDR3 loop spans 17 amino acids. Germline V gives CDR1 KGHDR, CDR2 SFDVKD.

The rearrangement links TRBV28 to TRBJ2-1; D is possibly TRBD2 (7 bases). V was shortened by 6 bases and J by 10 bases, with 13 bases between the two germline ends. This CDR3 region has 12 residues. Germline CDR1 is MDHEN and CDR2 is SYDVKM. The CDR3 DNA is TGTGCCAGCAGCCCGGGGGGCCGCGAGCAGTTCTTC. Amino acids: CASSPGGREQFF.

The chain is built from TRBV7-9 and TRBJ2-7; D gene uncertain. CDR3 size: 12 residues. Trimming took off 3 bases at V and 3 bases at J, with 6 bases between the two ends. Looked up from germline, CDR1 is SEHNR and CDR2 is FQNEAQ (reference sequence). The CDR3 DNA reads TGTGCCAGCAGCTTGATTAGCTACGAGCAGTACTTC. Translated, it gives CASSLISYEQYF. The variable domain in full, completed from reference TRBV7-9 and TRBJ2-7, reads DTGVSQNPRHKITKRGQNVTFRCDPISEHNRLYWYRQTLGQGPEFLTYFQNEAQLEKSRLLSDRFSAERPKGSFSTLEIQRTEQGDSAMYLCASSLISYEQYFGPGTRLTVT.

The rearrangement joins TRBV27 to TRBJ2-5, with a possible D match to TRBD2 (5 bases). The V end lost 4 bases, the J end lost 4 bases, and 13 bases lay between the germline ends. Germline-derived CDR1 and CDR2 are MNHEY and SMNVEV (reference sequence). CDR3 length: 14 amino acids. CDR3 bases: TGTGCCAGCAGTTGGAACAAGGACTCAGAGACCCAGTACTTC. Translated, it gives CASSWNKDSETQYF.

This sequence joins TRBV6-5 and TRBJ2-4, with 9 bases fitting TRBD2. Looked up from germline, CDR1 is MNHEY and CDR2 is SVGAGI. V lost 1 base to trimming and J lost 0 bases; unmatched junction nucleotides: 1. The CDR3 is made up of 16 amino acids. In nucleotides, the CDR3 is TGTGCCAGCAGTTACTTAGCGGGAGAAGCCAAAAACATTCAGTACTTC. Translating it yields CASSYLAGEAKNIQYF.

The CDR3 DNA reads TGTGCCAGCAGTCTAGACAGAGGTTCGCGACTGTTTTTT. Amino acid sequence: CASSLDRGSRLFF. The gene calls are TRBV6-5 and TRBJ1-4; D possibly corresponds to TRBD1 (5 bases). The germline V and J ends were trimmed by 5 bases and 13 bases, with 17 bases remaining between them. Germline V gene lookup returns CDR1 MNHEY and CDR2 SVGAGI. CDR3 size: 13 residues.

This clone was seen just once. The V and J genes are TRBV29-1 and TRBJ2-7; TRBD1 matches 7 bases. Germline V lookup: CDR1 SQVTM, CDR2 ANQGSEA. V lost 7 bases and J lost 4; bases outside the gene matches: 13. The CDR3 runs 14 residues. The CDR3, as DNA: TGCAGCGCCGAAGACAGGGACCCCCCTTACGAGCAGTACTTC. The encoded protein is CSAEDRDPPYEQYF.

The rearrangement joins TRBV19 to TRBJ2-3, with D possibly TRBD1 on 5 matching bases. The CDR3 totals 14 residues. Looked up from germline, CDR1 is LNHDA and CDR2 is SQIVND (reference sequence). Between the trimmed V and J ends, which lost 2 bases and 4 bases, there was a span of 10 bases. The CDR3: CASSISRVADTQYF. The CDR3 DNA follows: TGTGCCAGTAGTATATCCAGGGTGGCAGATACGCAGTATTTT.

The chain employs TRBV27 and TRBJ1-3; TRBD1 matches at 7 bases. This CDR3 spans 13 amino acids. J lost 4 bases, V lost 6 bases, and 3 bases had no gene match. The germline CDR1 and CDR2 sequences are MNHEY and SMNVEV (reference sequence). In DNA form, the CDR3 reads TGTGCCAGCAGCAGGGGGACCGGAAACACCATATATTTT. It translates to CASSRGTGNTIYF.

Only one count was recorded for this clone. This sequence joins TRBV4-2 and TRBJ2-7; tentative D call: TRBD1 (6 bases). Trimming shortened V by 5 bases and J by 5 bases, and 19 bases separated the two germline ends. CDR1 is LGHNA and CDR2 is YNFKEQ in the germline V gene. The CDR3 has 15 amino acids. CDR3 residues: CASSSHRAAWDEQYF. The CDR3 nucleotides read TGTGCCAGCAGCTCCCACAGGGCGGCCTGGGACGAGCAGTACTTC.

The chain joins TRBV11-3 to TRBJ2-3, with 11 bases that match TRBD2. V trimming: 1 base; J trimming: 4 bases; junction bases outside the gene matches: 4. Per the germline V gene, CDR1 is SGHNT and CDR2 is YENEEA. The CDR3 length is 16 residues. The CDR3 region is CASSLGLAGGPDTQYF. CDR3 DNA: TGTGCCAGCAGCTTAGGGCTAGCGGGGGGACCAGATACGCAGTATTTT.

This rearrangement joins TRBV21-1 to TRBJ1-1. TRBV21-1 constitutes a pseudogene. The CDR3 runs 14 residues. The CDR3, as DNA: TGTGCCAGCAGCAAAGTAAGGGGGGCGGCTGAAGCTTTCTTT. This sequence encodes CASSKVRGAAEAFF.

This sequence joins TRBV28 and TRBJ2-5; D may be TRBD1 or TRBD2 (5 bases each). With 1 base removed from V and 2 bases from J, the gap between germline ends came to 8 bases. Germline CDR1 is MDHEN and CDR2 is SYDVKM. This CDR3 region has 14 residues. The DNA of the CDR3 is TGTGCCAGCAGTTTATTGGGACCACAAGAGACCCAGTACTTC. Its protein is CASSLLGPQETQYF. The variable domain in full, with the rest retrieved from reference TRBV28 and TRBJ2-5, is DVKVTQSSRYLVKRTGEKVFLECVQDMDHENMFWYRQDPGLGLRLIYFSYDVKMKEKGDIPEGYSVSREKKERFSLILESASTNQTSMYLCASSLLGPQETQYFGPGTRLLVL.